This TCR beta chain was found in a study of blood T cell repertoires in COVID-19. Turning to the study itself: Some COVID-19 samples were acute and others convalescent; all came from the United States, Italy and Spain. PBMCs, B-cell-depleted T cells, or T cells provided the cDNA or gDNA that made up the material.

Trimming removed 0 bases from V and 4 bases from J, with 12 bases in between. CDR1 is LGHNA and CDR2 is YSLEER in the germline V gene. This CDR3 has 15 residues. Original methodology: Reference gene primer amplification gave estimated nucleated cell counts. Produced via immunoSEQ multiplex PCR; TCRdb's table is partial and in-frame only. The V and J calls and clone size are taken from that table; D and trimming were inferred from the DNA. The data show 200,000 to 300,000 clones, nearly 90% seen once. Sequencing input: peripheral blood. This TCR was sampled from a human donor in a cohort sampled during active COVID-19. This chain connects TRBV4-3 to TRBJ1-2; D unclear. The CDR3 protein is CASSQEPALGYGYTF. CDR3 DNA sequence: TGCGCCAGCAGCCAAGAGCCAGCTCTAGGCTATGGCTACACCTTC.